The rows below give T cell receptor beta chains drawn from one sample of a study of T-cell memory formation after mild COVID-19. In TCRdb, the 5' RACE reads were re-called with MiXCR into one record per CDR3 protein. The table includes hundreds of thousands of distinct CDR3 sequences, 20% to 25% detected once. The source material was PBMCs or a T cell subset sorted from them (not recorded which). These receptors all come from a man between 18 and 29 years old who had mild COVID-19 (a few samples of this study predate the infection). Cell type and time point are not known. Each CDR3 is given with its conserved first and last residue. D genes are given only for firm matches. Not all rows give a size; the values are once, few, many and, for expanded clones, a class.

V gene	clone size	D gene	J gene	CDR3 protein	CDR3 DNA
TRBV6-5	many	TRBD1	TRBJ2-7	CASSHGQGYEQYF	TGTGCCAGCAGTCACGGACAGGGGTACGAGCAGTACTTC
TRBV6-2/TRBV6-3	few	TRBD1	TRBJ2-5	CASSGLRTGFQETQYF	TGTGCCAGCAGTGGCCTCCGGACAGGTTTCCAAGAGACCCAGTACTTC
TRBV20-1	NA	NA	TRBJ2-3	CSARNSRTSTQYF	TGCAGTGCTAGAAACAGTCGGACTTCTACGCAGTATTTT
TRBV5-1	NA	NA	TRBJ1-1	CASGGGFNTEAFF	TGCGCCAGCGGGGGAGGGTTTAACACTGAAGCTTTCTTT
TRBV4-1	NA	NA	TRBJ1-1	CASSQVFGNRNTEAFF	TGCGCCAGCAGCCAAGTTTTCGGGAACAGAAACACTGAAGCTTTCTTT
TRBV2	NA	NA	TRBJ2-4	CASSGSAKNIQYF	TGTGCCAGCAGTGGGTCCGCCAAAAACATTCAGTACTTC
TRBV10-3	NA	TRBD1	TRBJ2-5	CAIRETGAIQETQYF	TGTGCCATCAGGGAGACAGGGGCGATCCAAGAGACCCAGTACTTC
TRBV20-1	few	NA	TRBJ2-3	CSARTSDTQYF	TGCAGTGCTAGAACTTCCGATACGCAGTATTTT
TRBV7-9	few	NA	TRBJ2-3	CAAGGTRDTQYF	TGTGCCGCCGGGGGGACACGAGATACGCAGTATTTT
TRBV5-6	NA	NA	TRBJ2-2	CASSLVGAWTGELFF	TGTGCCAGCAGCTTGGTGGGGGCATGGACCGGGGAGCTGTTTTTT
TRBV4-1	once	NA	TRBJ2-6	CASSQGRLRGANVLTF	TGCGCCAGCAGCCAAGGCCGGTTGCGGGGGGCCAACGTCCTGACTTTC
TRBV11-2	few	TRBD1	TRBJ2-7	CASSSGQGGPYEQYF	TGTGCCAGCAGCTCGGGACAGGGGGGACCATACGAGCAGTACTTC
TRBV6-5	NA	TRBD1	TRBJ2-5	CASSSRTGGVKTQYF	TGTGCCAGCAGTTCTCGGACAGGGGGCGTGAAGACCCAGTACTTC
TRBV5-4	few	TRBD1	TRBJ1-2	CASSLERQGANTF	TGTGCCAGCAGCTTGGAAAGACAGGGGGCCAACACCTTC
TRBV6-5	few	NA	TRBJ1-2	CASSFQGDYGYTF	TGTGCCAGCAGTTTCCAGGGTGACTATGGCTACACCTTC
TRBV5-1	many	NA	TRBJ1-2	CASSLGQTYGYTF	TGCGCCAGCAGCTTGGGGCAGACCTATGGCTACACCTTC
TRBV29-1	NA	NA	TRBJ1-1	CSVAMGWGTEAFF	TGCAGCGTTGCTATGGGCTGGGGTACTGAAGCTTTCTTT
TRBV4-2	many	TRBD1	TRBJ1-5	CASSQNPGTGGDEPQHF	TGTGCCAGCAGCCAGAACCCCGGGACAGGGGGAGACGAGCCCCAGCATTTT
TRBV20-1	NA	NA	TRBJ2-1	CSAEVLTYNEQFF	TGCAGTGCCGAAGTGTTAACATATAATGAGCAGTTCTTC
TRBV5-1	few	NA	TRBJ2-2	CASSLDRGGELFF	TGCGCCAGCAGCTTGGATCGGGGAGGGGAGCTGTTTTTT
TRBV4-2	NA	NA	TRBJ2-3	CASTTGRVADTQYF	TGTGCCAGCACTACGGGAAGGGTTGCGGATACGCAGTATTTT
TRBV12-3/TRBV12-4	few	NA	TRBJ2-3	CASSPPVSTSTDTQYF	TGTGCCAGCAGCCCCCCCGTCAGCACTAGCACAGATACGCAGTATTTT
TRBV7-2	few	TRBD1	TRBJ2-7	CASSDRTGYEQYF	TGTGCCAGCAGCGACCGGACAGGCTACGAGCAGTACTTC
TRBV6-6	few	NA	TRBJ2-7	CASSHRDTKYEQYF	TGTGCCAGCAGTCACCGGGACACCAAATACGAGCAGTACTTC
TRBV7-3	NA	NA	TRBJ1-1	CASRAYPGKEAFF	TGTGCCAGCAGAGCTTACCCGGGGAAGGAAGCTTTCTTT
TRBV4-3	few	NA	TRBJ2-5	CASSLQGGKETQYF	TGCGCCAGCAGCCTCCAGGGCGGGAAGGAGACCCAGTACTTC
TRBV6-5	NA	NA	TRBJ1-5	CASSGGDQPQHF	TGTGCCAGCAGCGGAGGGGACCAGCCCCAGCATTTT
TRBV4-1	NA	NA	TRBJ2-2	CASGGQNTGELFF	TGCGCCAGCGGGGGACAGAACACCGGGGAGCTGTTTTTT
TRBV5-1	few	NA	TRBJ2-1	CASSLAAGVNEQFF	TGCGCCAGCAGCTTGGCGGCAGGGGTCAATGAGCAGTTCTTC
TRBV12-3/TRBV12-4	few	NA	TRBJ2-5	CASSFPGAGETQYF	TGTGCCAGCAGTTTCCCGGGGGCAGGGGAGACCCAGTACTTC
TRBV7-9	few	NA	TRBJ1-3	CASSLALRNTIYF	TGTGCCAGCAGCTTAGCTCTCAGAAACACCATATATTTT
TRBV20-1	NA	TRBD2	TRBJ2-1	CSARGTSGGAREQFF	TGCAGTGCTAGAGGGACTAGCGGGGGGGCCCGCGAGCAGTTCTTC
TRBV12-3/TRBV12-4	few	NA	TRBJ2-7	CASSSRVFYEQYF	TGTGCCAGCAGTTCTCGGGTTTTCTACGAGCAGTACTTC
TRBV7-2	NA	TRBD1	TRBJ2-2	CASSPQGAYTGELFF	TGTGCCAGCAGCCCTCAGGGGGCGTACACCGGGGAGCTGTTTTTT
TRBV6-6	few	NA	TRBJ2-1	CASSYSTIHEQFF	TGTGCCAGCAGTTACTCGACTATACATGAGCAGTTCTTC
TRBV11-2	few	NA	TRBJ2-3	CASSFRKATDTQYF	TGTGCCAGCAGCTTTAGGAAGGCCACAGATACGCAGTATTTT
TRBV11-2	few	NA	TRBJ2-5	CASSPERGLQETQYF	TGTGCCAGCAGCCCCGAACGGGGACTGCAAGAGACCCAGTACTTC
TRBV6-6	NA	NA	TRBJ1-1	CASAQGFRAEAFF	TGTGCCAGCGCCCAGGGGTTTAGGGCTGAAGCTTTCTTT
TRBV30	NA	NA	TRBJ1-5	CAWSVLGTNQPQHF	TGTGCCTGGAGTGTACTAGGGACCAATCAGCCCCAGCATTTT
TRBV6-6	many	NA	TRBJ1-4	CASSYSEGAEKLFF	TGTGCCAGCAGTTACTCGGAGGGTGCGGAAAAACTGTTTTTT
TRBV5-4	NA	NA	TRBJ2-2	CASSRDRGGELFF	TGTGCCAGCAGCCGGGACCGAGGCGGGGAGCTGTTTTTT
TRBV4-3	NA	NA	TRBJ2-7	CASSELASYEQYF	TGCGCCAGCAGCGAATTGGCCTCCTACGAGCAGTACTTC
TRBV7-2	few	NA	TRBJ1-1	CASSLALQGTEAFF	TGTGCCAGCAGCTTGGCCCTTCAGGGGACTGAAGCTTTCTTT
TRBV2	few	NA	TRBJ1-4	CASRDFRQAPAF	TGTGCCAGCAGGGACTTCCGGCAGGCCCCTGCTTTT
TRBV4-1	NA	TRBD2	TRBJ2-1	CASSQELSGTSGSSYNEQFF	TGCGCCAGCAGCCAAGAATTGAGCGGTACTAGCGGCAGCTCCTACAATGAGCAGTTCTTC
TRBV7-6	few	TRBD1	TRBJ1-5	CASSPAGTGKNQPQHF	TGTGCCAGCAGCCCTGCGGGGACAGGAAAGAATCAGCCCCAGCATTTT
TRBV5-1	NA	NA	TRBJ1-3	CASSLVPDGDTIYF	TGCGCCAGCAGCTTGGTTCCAGACGGGGACACCATATATTTT
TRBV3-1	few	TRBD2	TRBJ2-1	CASSQEGSSGEGNEQFF	TGTGCCAGCAGCCAAGAGGGCTCTAGCGGGGAGGGTAATGAGCAGTTCTTC
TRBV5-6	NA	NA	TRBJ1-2	CASSLGRIGTDYGYTF	TGTGCCAGCAGCTTAGGGAGGATAGGGACTGACTATGGCTACACCTTC
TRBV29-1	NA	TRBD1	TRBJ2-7	CSVPTGEDEQYF	TGCAGCGTCCCGACAGGGGAGGACGAGCAGTACTTC
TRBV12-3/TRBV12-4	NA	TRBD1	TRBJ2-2	CATRDREGGELFF	TGTGCCACCCGGGACAGGGAGGGCGGGGAGCTGTTTTTT
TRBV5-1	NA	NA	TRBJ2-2	CASSFGGVETGELFF	TGCGCCAGCAGCTTTGGCGGGGTTGAAACCGGGGAGCTGTTTTTT
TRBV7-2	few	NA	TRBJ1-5	CASSFTGGGGQPQHF	TGTGCCAGCAGCTTCACAGGCGGGGGAGGGCAGCCCCAGCATTTT
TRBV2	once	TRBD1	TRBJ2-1	CASRGQGPYNEQFF	TGTGCCAGCAGAGGACAGGGGCCCTACAATGAGCAGTTCTTC